The clone carrying this T cell receptor beta chain occurred a few times. Antigen specificity is unknown. These data are taken from a study of T cells in Graves' hyperthyroidism and ophthalmopathy. The study, taken as a whole, reports: Model output signaled ophthalmopathy a median roughly 6.1 months ahead of onset.

V dropped 6 bases and J dropped 3 bases, with 9 bases sitting between them. The CDR3 sequence is 11 residues long. CDR1 DFQATT and CDR2 SNEGSKA come from the germline V gene (reference sequence). TCR beta CDR3 regions were amplified from RNA transcripts. HTBI primers were used for first-round RT-PCR of the TCR CDR3. TCRdb re-called the multiplex PCR reads with MiXCR, one entry per CDR3 protein. This sample has 600,000 to 850,000 distinct CDR3 sequences, with about 17% found just once. The clonotype comes from a woman between 45 and 60 years old with Graves' hyperthyroidism that later progressed to Graves' ophthalmopathy. The specimen was blood. The chain joins TRBV20-1 to TRBJ2-7; D is undetermined. The CDR3 reads CSADALYEQYF. The CDR3 bases are TGCAGTGCAGATGCCCTCTACGAGCAGTACTTC.